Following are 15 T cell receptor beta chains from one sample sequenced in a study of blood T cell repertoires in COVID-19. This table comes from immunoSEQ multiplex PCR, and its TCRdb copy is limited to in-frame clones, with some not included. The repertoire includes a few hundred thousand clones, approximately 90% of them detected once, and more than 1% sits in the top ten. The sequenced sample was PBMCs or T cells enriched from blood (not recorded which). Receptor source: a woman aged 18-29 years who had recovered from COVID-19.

CDR3 residues: CASSPRDSYGYTF. CDR3 DNA sequence: TGTGCCAGCTCACCCCGGGACAGTTATGGCTACACCTTC. This chain connects TRBV18 to TRBJ1-2, with TRBD1 matching 7 bases. With 3 bases clipped from V and 5 bases from J, the junction kept 3 bases outside the gene matches. This CDR3 is 13 amino acids long. CDR1 is KGHSH, CDR2 LQKENI, per germline. The full variable domain, with the rest looked up from reference TRBV18 and TRBJ1-2, is NAGVMQNPRHLVRRRGQEARLRCSPMKGHSHVYWYRQLPEEGLKFMVYLQKENIIDESGMPKERFSAEFPKEGPSILRIQQVVRGDSAAYFCASSPRDSYGYTFGSGTRLTVV.

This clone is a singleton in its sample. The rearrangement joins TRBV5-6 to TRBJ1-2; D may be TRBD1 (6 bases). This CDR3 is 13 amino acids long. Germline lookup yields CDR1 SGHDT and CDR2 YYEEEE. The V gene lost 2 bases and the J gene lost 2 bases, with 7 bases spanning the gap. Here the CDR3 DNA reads TGTGCCAGCAGCTTTCAGGGGAACTATGGCTACACCTTC. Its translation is CASSFQGNYGYTF.

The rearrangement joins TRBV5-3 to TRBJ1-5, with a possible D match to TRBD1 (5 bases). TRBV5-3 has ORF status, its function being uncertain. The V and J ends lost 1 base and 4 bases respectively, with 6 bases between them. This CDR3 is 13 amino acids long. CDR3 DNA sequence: TGTGCCAGAAGCTTGAGGGGAAATCAGCCCCAGCATTTT. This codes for CARSLRGNQPQHF.

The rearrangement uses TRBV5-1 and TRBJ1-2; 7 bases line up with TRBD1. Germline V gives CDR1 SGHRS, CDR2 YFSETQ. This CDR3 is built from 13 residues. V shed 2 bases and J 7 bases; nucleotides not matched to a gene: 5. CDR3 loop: CASSFTGAGGYTF. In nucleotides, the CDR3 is TGCGCCAGCAGCTTTACAGGGGCCGGTGGCTACACCTTC.

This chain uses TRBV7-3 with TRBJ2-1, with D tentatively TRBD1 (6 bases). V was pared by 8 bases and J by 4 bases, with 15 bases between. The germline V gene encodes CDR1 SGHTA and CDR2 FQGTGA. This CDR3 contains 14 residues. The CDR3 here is CASGSFGQYNEQFF. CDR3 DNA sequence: TGTGCCAGCGGATCTTTCGGACAGTACAATGAGCAGTTCTTC.

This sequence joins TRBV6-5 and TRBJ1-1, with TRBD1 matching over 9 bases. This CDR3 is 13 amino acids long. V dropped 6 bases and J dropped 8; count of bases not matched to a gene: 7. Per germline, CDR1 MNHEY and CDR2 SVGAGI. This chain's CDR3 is CASSPGGTGEAFF. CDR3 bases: TGTGCCAGCAGCCCAGGAGGGACAGGGGAAGCTTTCTTT.

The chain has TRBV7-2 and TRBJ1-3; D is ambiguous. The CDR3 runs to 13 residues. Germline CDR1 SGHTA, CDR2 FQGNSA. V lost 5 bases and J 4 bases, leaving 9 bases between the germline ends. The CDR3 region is CASSPSPGNTIYF. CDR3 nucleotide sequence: TGTGCCAGCAGCCCGAGTCCCGGAAACACCATATATTTT.

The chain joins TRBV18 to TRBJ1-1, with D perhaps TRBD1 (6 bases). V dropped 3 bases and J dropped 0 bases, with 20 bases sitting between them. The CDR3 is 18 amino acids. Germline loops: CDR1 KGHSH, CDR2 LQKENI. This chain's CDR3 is CASSPHAPGATVNTEAFF. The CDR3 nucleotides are TGTGCCAGCTCACCCCACGCTCCAGGGGCCACGGTGAACACTGAAGCTTTCTTT.

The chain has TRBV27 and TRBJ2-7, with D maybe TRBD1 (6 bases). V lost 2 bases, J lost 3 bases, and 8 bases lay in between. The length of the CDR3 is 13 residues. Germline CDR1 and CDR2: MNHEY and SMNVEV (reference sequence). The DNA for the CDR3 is TGTGCCAGCAGTTTAAGAGGGGGCTACGAGCAGTACTTC. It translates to CASSLRGGYEQYF.

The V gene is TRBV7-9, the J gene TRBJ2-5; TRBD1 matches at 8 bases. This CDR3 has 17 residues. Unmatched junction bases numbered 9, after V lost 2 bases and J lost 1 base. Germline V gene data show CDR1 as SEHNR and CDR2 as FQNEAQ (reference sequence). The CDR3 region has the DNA TGTGCCAGCAGCTTACATCCCCAGGGGGCGACCCAAGAGACCCAGTACTTC. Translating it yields CASSLHPQGATQETQYF. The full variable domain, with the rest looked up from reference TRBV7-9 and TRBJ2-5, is DTGVSQNPRHKITKRGQNVTFRCDPISEHNRLYWYRQTLGQGPEFLTYFQNEAQLEKSRLLSDRFSAERPKGSFSTLEIQRTEQGDSAMYLCASSLHPQGATQETQYFGPGTRLLVL.

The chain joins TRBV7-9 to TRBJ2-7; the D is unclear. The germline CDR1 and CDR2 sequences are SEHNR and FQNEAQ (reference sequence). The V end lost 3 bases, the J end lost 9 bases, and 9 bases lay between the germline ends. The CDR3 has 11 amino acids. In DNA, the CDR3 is TGTGCCAGCAGCTTCCAGAATGGGCAGTACTTC. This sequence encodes CASSFQNGQYF.

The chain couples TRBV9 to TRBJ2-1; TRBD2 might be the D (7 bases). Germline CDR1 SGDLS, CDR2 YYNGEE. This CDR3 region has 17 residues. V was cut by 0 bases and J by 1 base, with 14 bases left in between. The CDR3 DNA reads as TGTGCCAGCAGCGTAGTGGGGGGGCTTCTATCCTACAATGAGCAGTTCTTC. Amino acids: CASSVVGGLLSYNEQFF.

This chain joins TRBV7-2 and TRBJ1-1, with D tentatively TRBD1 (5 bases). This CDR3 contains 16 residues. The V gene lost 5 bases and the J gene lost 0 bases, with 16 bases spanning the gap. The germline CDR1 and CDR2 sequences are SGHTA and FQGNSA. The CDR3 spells CASSLFGGVVNTEAFF. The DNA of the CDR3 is TGTGCCAGCAGCCTCTTCGGGGGGGTCGTGAACACTGAAGCTTTCTTT.

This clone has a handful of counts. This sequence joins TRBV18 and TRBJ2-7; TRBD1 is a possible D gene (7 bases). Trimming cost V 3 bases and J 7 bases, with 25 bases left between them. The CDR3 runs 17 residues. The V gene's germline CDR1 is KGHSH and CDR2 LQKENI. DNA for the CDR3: TGTGCCAGCTCACCTAAGCGGGTGGGACAGCAGTTCTTAGAGCAGTACTTC. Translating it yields CASSPKRVGQQFLEQYF.

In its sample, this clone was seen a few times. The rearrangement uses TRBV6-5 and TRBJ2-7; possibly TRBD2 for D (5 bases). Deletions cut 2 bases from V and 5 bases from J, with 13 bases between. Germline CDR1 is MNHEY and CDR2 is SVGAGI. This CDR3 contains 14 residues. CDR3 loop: CASSYLRTADEQYF. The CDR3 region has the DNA TGTGCCAGCAGTTACCTACGGACTGCCGACGAGCAGTACTTC.